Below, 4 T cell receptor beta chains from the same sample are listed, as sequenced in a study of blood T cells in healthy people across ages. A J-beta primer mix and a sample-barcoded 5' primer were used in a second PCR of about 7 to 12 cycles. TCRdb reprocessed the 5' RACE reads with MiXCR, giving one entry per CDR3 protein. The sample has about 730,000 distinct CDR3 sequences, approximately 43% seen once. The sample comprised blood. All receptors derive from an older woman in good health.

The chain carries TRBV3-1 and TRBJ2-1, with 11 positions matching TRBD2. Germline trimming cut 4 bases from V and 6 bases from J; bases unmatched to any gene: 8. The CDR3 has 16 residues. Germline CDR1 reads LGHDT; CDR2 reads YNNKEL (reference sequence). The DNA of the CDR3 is TGTGCCAGCAGCCTGCCCGGGACTAGCGGATCCAATGAGCAGTTCTTC. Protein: CASSLPGTSGSNEQFF.

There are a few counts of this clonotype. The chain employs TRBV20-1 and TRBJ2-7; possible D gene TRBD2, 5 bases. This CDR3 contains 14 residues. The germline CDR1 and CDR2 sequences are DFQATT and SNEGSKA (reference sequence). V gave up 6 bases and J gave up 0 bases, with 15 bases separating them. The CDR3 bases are TGCAGTGCCTCCCGGGGTCCATTCTCCTACGAGCAGTACTTC. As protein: CSASRGPFSYEQYF.

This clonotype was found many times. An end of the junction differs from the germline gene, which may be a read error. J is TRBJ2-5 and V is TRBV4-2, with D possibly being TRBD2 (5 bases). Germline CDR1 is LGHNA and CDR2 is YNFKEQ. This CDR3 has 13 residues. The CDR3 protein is CASSPLEREAQYF. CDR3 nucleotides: TGTGCCAGCAGCCCACTAGAACGAGAGGCCCAGTACTTC.

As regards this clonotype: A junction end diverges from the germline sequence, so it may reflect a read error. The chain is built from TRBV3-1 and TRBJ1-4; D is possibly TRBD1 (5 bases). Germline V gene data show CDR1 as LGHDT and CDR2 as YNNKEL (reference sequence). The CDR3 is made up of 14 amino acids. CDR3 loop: CASSQGQGWEKLFF. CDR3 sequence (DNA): TGTGCGAGCAGCCAAGGACAAGGGTGGGAAAAACTGTTTTTT.